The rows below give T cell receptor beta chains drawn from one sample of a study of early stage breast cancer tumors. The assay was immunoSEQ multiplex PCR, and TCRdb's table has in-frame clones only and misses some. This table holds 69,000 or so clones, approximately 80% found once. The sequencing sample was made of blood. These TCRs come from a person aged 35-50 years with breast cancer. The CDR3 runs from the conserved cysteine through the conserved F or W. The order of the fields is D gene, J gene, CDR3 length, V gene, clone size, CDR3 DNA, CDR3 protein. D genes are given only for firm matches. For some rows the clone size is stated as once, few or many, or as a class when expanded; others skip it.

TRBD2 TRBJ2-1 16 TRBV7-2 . TGTGCCAGCAACAGTCAGACGGGACTAGCGAGGAATGAGCAGTTCTTC CASNSQTGLARNEQFF
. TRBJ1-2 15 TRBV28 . TGTGCCAGCAGAAGGGGACAAACAATTTCTCTTGGCTACACCTTC CASRRGQTISLGYTF
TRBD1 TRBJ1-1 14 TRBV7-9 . TGTGCCAGCAGCCAGACAGGGGTAGGCACTGAAGCTTTCTTT CASSQTGVGTEAFF
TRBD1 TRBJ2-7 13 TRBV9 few TGTGCCAGCAGCGTAGGAAGGGGGCAGGAGCAGTACTTC CASSVGRGQEQYF
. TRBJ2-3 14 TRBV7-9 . TGTGCCAGCAGCCCTGGAGTGGGCACAGATACGCAGTATTTT CASSPGVGTDTQYF
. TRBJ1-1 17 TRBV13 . TGTGCCAGCAGCCGGGGACGGTTCGGAGGGACAAACACTGAAGCTTTCTTT CASSRGRFGGTNTEAFF
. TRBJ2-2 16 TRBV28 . TGTGCCAGCAGTTTAAAGGGTTTTCGGTTAACCGGGGAGCTGTTTTTT CASSLKGFRLTGELFF
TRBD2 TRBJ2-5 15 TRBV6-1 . TGTGCCAGCAGTGAACTAGCGGGAGGGCCAGAGACCCAGTACTTC CASSELAGGPETQYF
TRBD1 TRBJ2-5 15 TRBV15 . TGTGCCACCAGCAGTGGGACAGAAAGACAAGAGACCCAGTACTTC CATSSGTERQETQYF
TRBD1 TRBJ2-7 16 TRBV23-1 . TGCGCCAGCAGTGGGGACAGTCCTGTGGGGTATGACGAGCAGTACTTC CASSGDSPVGYDEQYF
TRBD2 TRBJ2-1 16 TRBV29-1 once TGCAGCGCCTCTGGACTAGCGGGAAAGGGTTACAATGAGCAGTTCTTC CSASGLAGKGYNEQFF
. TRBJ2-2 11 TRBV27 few TGTGCCAGCAGTTTTGGCGGGGAGCTGTTTTTT CASSFGGELFF
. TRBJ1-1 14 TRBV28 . TGTGCCAGCAGTTTCATCGGGGGGCGGACTGAAGCTTTCTTT CASSFIGGRTEAFF
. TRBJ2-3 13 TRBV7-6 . TGTGCCAGCAGCTTGAAAATCACAGATACGCAGTATTTT CASSLKITDTQYF
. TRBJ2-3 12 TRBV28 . TGTGCCAGCAGTTTACGAGGAGATACGCAGTATTTT CASSLRGDTQYF
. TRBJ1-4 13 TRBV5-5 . TGTGCCAGCAGAGGGACAAGCGGTGAAAAACTGTTTTTT CASRGTSGEKLFF
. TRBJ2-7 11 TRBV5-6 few TGTGCCAGCAGCTTGGCGGGGGCGCAGTACTTC CASSLAGAQYF
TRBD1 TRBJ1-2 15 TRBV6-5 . TGTGCCAGCAGTTACGATCGGGACAGGGTGGTTGGCTACACCTTC CASSYDRDRVVGYTF
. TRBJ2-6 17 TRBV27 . TGTGCCAGCATCCTTTGGCGGATAACGAGTGGGGCCAACGTCCTGACTTTC CASILWRITSGANVLTF
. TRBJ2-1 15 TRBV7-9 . TGTGCCAGCAGCTCAACAAAAATCGGGGCCAATGAGCAGTTCTTC CASSSTKIGANEQFF
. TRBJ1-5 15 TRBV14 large TGTGCCAGCAGACGTCCCAAACCAAGCAATCAGCCCCAGCATTTT CASRRPKPSNQPQHF
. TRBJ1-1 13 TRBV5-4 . TGTGCCAGCAGCTTGGACAGTCGGACTGAAGCTTTCTTT CASSLDSRTEAFF
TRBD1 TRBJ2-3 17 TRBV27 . TGTGCCAGCAGTAGATCAACAGGGGGCGTTAGCACAGATACGCAGTATTTT CASSRSTGGVSTDTQYF
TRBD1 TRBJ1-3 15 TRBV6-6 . TGTGCCGGGTCCAAGGGGGCTAGCTCTGGAAACACCATATATTTT CAGSKGASSGNTIYF